The T cell receptor beta chain under discussion was sequenced for a study of graft-versus-host responses after intestinal transplantation. Study details: In this cohort, recipients had multivisceral, liver-intestinal, or isolated intestinal transplants. Tacrolimus plus steroids were given to all recipients for approximately 3 years, preceded by anti-thymocyte globulin induction.

With respect to this clone: The antigen is not known.

Assay: immunoSEQ multiplex PCR; the TCRdb copy retains only in-frame clones and omits some. The sample lists about 100,000 clones, about 90% occurring once. CDR1 and CDR2 from the germline V gene are SGDLS and YYNGEE. The V gene end was trimmed by 4 bases and the J gene end by 5 bases; junction bases not matched to a gene: 9. The CDR3 totals 18 residues. General study findings and limits: Recipient marrow showed GvH clones, some seen first in ileum or blood. HvG clone declines early post-transplant were associated with peak circulating GvH levels.

The sequencing used unstimulated CD4+ T cells sorted from spleen or lymph node cells, collected before transplant. The clonotype comes from a human donor who was the organ donor for an intestinal transplant. The V and J genes are TRBV9 and TRBJ2-1; 16 nucleotides agree with TRBD2. The CDR3: CASSSPGLAGGPDNEQFF. DNA of the CDR3: TGTGCCAGCAGCTCTCCGGGACTAGCGGGGGGGCCTGACAATGAGCAGTTCTTC.